This entry describes one T cell receptor (beta chain). Its cognate antigen is unknown. These data are taken from a study of cytomegalovirus exposure and HLA in healthy donors. These donors, healthy bone marrow donors, were studied. Donors sampled were nominally healthy, though unrecorded immune exposures were likely. PCR used 60 Vbeta primers and 13 Jbeta primers. TCRdb's copy holds only in-frame clones and misses some; the assay was immunoSEQ multiplex PCR. The table shows roughly 110,000 clones, with around 75% occurring only once. This CDR3 is 16 amino acids long. The germline V gene has CDR1 MGHRA and CDR2 YSYEKL. V was trimmed by 0 bases and J by 6 bases, leaving 18 bases between them. Whole-study findings and limits: There were a few CMV-associated chains whose specificity for CMV antigens was confirmed in vitro. Rare sequences made up most TCRs, while some public TCRs were found in many donors.

J is TRBJ2-7 and V is TRBV4-1; D not certain. Sequenced material: PBMCs. This TCR derives from a woman aged 30 to 39 in good health and CMV-seronegative. The CDR3 DNA sequence: TGCGCCAGCAGCCAAGAAATACGCAACCGTATCAGCGAGCAGTACTTC. Translated: CASSQEIRNRISEQYF.